This is a list of T cell receptor beta chains from one sample in a study of STAT5B mutations in CD4+ large granular lymphocyte leukemia. Sequencing was performed with immunoSEQ multiplex PCR; in TCRdb, only in-frame clones are kept and a portion is missing. Among around 25,000 clones listed, 55% to 75% were seen once. The material sequenced was CD4+ T cells from blood buffy coats. The origin of the receptors is a human donor in good health. Both conserved end residues are part of each CDR3. D genes are given only for firm matches. Size values are once, few and many counts, or a class for expanded clones, and some rows have none.

TRBJ1-2 NA TRBV2 NA CASRDTGPYGYTF TGTGCCAGCAGGGATACGGGACCTTATGGCTACACCTTC
TRBJ2-1 TRBD2 TRBV11-2 NA CASSLDGLAGGRRFF TGTGCCAGCAGCTTAGATGGACTAGCGGGGGGGCGGAGGTTCTTC
TRBJ1-2 TRBD1 TRBV29-1 NA CSVTDRVHGYTF TGCAGCGTGACGGACAGGGTCCATGGCTACACCTTC
TRBJ1-2 NA TRBV28 NA CASSLSGTGEFGYTF TGTGCCAGCAGTTTAAGCGGGACGGGGGAATTTGGCTACACCTTC
TRBJ2-7 NA TRBV30 NA CAWTSDNPPYEQYF TGTGCCTGGACGTCGGACAATCCCCCCTACGAGCAGTACTTC
TRBJ2-1 NA TRBV28 NA CASSSPNADEQFF TGTGCCAGCAGTTCCCCGAACGCGGATGAGCAGTTCTTC
TRBJ2-7 TRBD1 TRBV28 once CASSLRDRGLYEQYF TGTGCCAGCAGTTTACGGGACAGGGGGCTGTACGAGCAGTACTTC
TRBJ2-7 TRBD1 TRBV18 NA CASSPPGQSFYEQYF TGTGCCAGCTCACCACCGGGACAGAGTTTCTACGAGCAGTACTTC
TRBJ1-1 TRBD1 TRBV7-9 few CASSQGQETRGTEAFF TGTGCCAGCAGCCAAGGACAGGAAACAAGGGGGACTGAAGCTTTCTTT
TRBJ2-7 TRBD1 TRBV28 NA CASRTLRDRGNGRGYEQYF TGTGCCAGCAGAACCCTCCGGGACAGGGGGAATGGGCGAGGCTACGAGCAGTACTTC
TRBJ2-3 TRBD2 TRBV5-8 NA CASSATASGGTGWQYF TGTGCCAGCAGCGCTACCGCTAGCGGGGGGACTGGATGGCAGTATTTT
TRBJ2-6 NA TRBV11-3 NA CASSFAAGFSGANVLTF TGTGCCAGCAGCTTTGCTGCAGGGTTCTCTGGGGCCAACGTCCTGACTTTC
TRBJ2-1 NA TRBV19 NA CASSILTGGPYNEQFF TGTGCCAGTAGTATTCTTACCGGGGGGCCTTACAATGAGCAGTTCTTC